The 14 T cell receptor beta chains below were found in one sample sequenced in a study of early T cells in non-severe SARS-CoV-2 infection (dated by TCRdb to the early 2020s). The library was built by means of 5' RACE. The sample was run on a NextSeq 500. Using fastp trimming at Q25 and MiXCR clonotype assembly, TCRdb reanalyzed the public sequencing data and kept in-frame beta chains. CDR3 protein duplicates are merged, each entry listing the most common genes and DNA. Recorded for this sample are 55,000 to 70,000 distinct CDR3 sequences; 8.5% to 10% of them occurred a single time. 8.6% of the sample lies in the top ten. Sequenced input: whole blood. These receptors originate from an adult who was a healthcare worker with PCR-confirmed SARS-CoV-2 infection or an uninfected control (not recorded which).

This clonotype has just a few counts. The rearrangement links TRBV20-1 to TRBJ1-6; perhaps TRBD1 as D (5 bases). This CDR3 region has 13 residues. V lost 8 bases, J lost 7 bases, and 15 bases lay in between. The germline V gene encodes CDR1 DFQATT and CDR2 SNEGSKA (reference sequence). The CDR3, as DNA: TGCAGTACCGCGGGGGGTGGGAATTCACCCCTCCACTTT. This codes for CSTAGGGNSPLHF.

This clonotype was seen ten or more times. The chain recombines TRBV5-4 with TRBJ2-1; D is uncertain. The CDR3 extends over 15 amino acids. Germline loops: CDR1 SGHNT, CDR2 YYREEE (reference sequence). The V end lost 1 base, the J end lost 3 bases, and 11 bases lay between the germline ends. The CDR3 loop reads CASSLSVNNYNEQFF. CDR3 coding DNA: TGTGCCAGCAGCTTGAGTGTGAATAACTACAATGAGCAGTTCTTC.

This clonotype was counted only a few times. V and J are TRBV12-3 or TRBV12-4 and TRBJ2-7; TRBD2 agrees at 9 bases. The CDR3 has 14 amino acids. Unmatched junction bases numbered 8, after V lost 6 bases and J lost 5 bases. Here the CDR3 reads CASSDAGGTHEQYF. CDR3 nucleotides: TGTGCCAGCAGCGATGCGGGGGGGACTCACGAGCAGTACTTC.

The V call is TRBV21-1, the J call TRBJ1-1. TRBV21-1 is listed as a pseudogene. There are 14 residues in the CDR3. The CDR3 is CASSTSFRRTEAFF. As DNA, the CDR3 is TGTGCCAGCAGCACTTCCTTCAGGAGAACTGAAGCTTTCTTT.

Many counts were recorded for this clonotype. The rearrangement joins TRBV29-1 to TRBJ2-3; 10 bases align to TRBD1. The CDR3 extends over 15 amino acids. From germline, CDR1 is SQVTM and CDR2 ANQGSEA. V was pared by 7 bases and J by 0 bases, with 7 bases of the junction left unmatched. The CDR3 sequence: CSAVTGGVSTDTQYF. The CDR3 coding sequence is TGCAGCGCAGTGACAGGGGGCGTTAGCACAGATACGCAGTATTTT.

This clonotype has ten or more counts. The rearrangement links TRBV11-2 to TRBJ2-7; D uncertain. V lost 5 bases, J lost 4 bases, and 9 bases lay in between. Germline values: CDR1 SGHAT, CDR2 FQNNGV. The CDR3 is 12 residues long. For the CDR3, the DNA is TGTGCCAGCAGCCAGCAGGCATACGAGCAGTACTTC. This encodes CASSQQAYEQYF. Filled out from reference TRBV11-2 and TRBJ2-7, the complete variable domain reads EAGVAQSPRYKIIEKRQSVAFWCNPISGHATLYWYQQILGQGPKLLIQFQNNGVVDDSQLPKDRFSAERLKGVDSTLKIQPAKLEDSAVYLCASSQQAYEQYFGPGTRLTVT.

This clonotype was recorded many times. The CDR3 loop reads CASSSGTGNTGELFF. In DNA form, the CDR3 reads TGTGCCAGCAGCTCCGGGACAGGGAACACCGGGGAGCTGTTTTTT. The V gene is TRBV2, the J gene TRBJ2-2, with 8 positions matching TRBD1. The CDR3 has 15 amino acids. Germline V gene sequence: CDR1 SNHLY, CDR2 FYNNEI. V lost 6 bases to trimming and J lost 1 base; unmatched junction nucleotides: 4.

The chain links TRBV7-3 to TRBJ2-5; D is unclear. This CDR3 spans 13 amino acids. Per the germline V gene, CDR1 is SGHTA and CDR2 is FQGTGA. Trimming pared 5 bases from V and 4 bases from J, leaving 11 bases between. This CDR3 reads CASSRERGETQYF. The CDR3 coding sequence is TGTGCCAGCAGCCGAGAAAGAGGAGAGACCCAGTACTTC.

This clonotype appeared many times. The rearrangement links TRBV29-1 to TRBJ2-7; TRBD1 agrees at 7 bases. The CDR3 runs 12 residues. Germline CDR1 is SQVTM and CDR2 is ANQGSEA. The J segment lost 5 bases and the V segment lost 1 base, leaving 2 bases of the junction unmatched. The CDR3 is CSVEGQGDEQYF. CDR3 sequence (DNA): TGCAGCGTTGAAGGACAGGGAGACGAGCAGTACTTC.

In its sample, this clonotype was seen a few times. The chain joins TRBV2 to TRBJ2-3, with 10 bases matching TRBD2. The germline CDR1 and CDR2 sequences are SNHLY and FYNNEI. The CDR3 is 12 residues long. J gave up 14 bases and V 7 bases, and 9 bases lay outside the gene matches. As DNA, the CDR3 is TGTGCCAGCAAAATTCTAGCGGGAGAATTGTATTTT. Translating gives CASKILAGELYF.

DNA for the CDR3: TGTGCCAGCAGCCAAGAATCCGCAGGATATCAGCCCCAGCATTTT. Translated: CASSQESAGYQPQHF. The chain has TRBV4-2 and TRBJ1-5; D unclear. Per the germline V gene, CDR1 is LGHNA and CDR2 is YNFKEQ. The CDR3 runs to 15 residues. V was clipped by 0 bases and J by 5 bases, with 11 bases between them.

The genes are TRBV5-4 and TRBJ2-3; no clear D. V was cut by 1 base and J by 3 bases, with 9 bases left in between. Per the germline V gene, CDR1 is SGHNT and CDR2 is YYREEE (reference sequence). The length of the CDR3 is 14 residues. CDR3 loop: CASSLQVGTDTQYF. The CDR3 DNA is TGTGCCAGCAGCTTGCAAGTCGGAACAGATACGCAGTATTTT. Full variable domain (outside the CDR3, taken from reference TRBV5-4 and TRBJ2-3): ETGVTQSPTHLIKTRGQQVTLRCSSQSGHNTVSWYQQALGQGPQFIFQYYREEENGRGNFPPRFSGLQFPNYSSELNVNALELDDSALYLCASSLQVGTDTQYFGPGTRLTVL.

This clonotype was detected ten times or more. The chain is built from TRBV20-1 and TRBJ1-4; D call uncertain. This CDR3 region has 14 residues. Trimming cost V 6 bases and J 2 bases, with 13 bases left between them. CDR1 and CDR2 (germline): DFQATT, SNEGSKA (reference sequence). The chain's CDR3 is CSAPHRETNEKLFF. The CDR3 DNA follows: TGCAGTGCCCCCCACCGGGAGACTAATGAAAAACTGTTTTTT.

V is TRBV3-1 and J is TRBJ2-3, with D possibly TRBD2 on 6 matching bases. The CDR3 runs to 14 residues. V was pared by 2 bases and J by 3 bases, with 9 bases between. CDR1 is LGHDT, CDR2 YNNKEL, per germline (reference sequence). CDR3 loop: CASSQRRETDTQYF. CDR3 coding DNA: TGTGCCAGCAGCCAAAGGAGGGAAACAGATACGCAGTATTTT.